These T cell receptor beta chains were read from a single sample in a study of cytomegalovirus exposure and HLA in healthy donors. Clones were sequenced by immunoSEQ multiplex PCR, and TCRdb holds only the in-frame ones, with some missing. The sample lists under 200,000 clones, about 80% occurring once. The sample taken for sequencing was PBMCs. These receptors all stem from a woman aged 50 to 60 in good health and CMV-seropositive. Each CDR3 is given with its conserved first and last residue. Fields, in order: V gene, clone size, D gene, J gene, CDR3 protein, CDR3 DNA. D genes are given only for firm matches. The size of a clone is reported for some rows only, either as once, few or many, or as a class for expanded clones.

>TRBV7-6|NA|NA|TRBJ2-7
CASSLGGDDSYEQYF
TGTGCCAGCAGCTTAGGGGGGGACGACTCCTACGAGCAGTACTTC
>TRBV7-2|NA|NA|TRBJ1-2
CASSLAYDLLGGYTF
TGTGCCAGCAGCTTAGCGTACGACCTGCTAGGTGGCTACACCTTC
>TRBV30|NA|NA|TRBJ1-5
CAWSAPTQPQHF
TGTGCCTGGAGTGCCCCAACACAGCCCCAGCATTTT
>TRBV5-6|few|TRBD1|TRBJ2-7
CASKTGAYEQYF
TGTGCCAGCAAAACAGGGGCCTACGAGCAGTACTTC
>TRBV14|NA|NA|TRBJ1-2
CASSQVAAYGYTF
TGTGCCAGCAGCCAAGTCGCGGCCTATGGCTACACCTTC
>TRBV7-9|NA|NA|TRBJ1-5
CSSSSTAYGWDQPQHF
TGTTCCAGCAGCTCCACGGCTTACGGGTGGGATCAGCCCCAGCATTTT
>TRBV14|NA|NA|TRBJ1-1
CASSRQKITVNTEAFF
TGTGCCAGCAGCCGACAGAAAATTACTGTGAACACTGAAGCTTTCTTT
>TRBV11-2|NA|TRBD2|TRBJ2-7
CASSSTSFSYEQYF
TGTGCCAGCAGCTCGACTAGCTTTTCCTACGAGCAGTACTTC
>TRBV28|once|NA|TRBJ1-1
CASRVVGPGTEAFF
TGTGCCAGTAGAGTGGTTGGGCCTGGGACTGAAGCTTTCTTT
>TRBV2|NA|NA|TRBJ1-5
CASSEDGLANQPQHF
TGTGCCAGCAGTGAAGACGGGCTAGCTAATCAGCCCCAGCATTTT
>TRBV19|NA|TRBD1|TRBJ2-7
CASSPPATGGEQYF
TGTGCCAGTAGTCCTCCCGCGACAGGGGGCGAGCAGTACTTC